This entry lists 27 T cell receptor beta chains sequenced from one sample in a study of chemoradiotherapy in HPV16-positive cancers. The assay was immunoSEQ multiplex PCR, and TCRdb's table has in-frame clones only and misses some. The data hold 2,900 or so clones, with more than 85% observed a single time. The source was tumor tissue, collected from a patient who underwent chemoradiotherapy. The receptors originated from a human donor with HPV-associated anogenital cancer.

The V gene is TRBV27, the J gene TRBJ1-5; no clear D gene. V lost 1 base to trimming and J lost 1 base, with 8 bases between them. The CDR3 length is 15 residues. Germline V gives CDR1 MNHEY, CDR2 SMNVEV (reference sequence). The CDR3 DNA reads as TGTGCCAGCAGTTTATTTTCACACAGCAATCAGCCCCAGCATTTT. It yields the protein CASSLFSHSNQPQHF.

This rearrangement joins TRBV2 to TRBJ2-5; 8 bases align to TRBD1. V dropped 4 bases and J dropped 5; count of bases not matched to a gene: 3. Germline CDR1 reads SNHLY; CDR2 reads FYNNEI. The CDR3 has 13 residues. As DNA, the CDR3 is TGTGCCAGCAGTGGGACAGGGATGGAGACCCAGTACTTC. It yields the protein CASSGTGMETQYF.

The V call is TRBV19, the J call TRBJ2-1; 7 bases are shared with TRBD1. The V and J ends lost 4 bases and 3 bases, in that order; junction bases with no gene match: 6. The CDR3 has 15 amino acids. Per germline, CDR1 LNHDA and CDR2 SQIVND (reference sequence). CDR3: CASSTPGQFYNEQFF. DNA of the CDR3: TGTGCCAGTAGTACCCCGGGACAGTTCTACAATGAGCAGTTCTTC.

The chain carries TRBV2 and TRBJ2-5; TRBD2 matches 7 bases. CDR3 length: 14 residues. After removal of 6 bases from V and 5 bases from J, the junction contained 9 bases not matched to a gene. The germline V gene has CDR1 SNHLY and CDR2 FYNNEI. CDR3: CASSPRLAGETQYF. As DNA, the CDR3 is TGTGCCAGCAGCCCCAGACTAGCAGGGGAGACCCAGTACTTC.

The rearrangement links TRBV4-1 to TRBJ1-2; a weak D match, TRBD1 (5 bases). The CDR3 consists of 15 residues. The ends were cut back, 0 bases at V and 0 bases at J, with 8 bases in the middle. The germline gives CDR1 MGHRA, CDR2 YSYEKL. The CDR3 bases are TGCGCCAGCAGCCAAGATCCAGGGCCTAACTATGGCTACACCTTC. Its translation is CASSQDPGPNYGYTF.

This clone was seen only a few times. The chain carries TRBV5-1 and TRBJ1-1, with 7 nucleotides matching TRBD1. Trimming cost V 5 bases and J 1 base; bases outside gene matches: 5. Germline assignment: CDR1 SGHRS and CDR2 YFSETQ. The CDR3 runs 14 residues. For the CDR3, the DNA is TGCGCCAGCAGAGGGACAGCGTCGAACACTGAAGCTTTCTTT. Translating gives CASRGTASNTEAFF.

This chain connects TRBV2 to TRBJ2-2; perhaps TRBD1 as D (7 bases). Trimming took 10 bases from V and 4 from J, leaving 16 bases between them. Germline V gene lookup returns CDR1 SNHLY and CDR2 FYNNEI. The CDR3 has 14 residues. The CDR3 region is CATQGGPRTGELFF. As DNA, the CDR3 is TGTGCCACCCAGGGGGGACCACGCACCGGGGAGCTGTTTTTT. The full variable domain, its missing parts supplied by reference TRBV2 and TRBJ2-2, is EPEVTQTPSHQVTQMGQEVILRCVPISNHLYFYWYRQILGQKVEFLVSFYNNEISEKSEIFDDQFSVERPDGSNFTLKIRSTKLEDSAMYFCATQGGPRTGELFFGEGSRLTVL.

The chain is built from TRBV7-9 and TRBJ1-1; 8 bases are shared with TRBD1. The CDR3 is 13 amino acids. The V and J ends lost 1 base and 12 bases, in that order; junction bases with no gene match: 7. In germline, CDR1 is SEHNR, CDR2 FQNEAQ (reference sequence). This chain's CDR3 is CASSLGQGQVTFF. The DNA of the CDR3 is TGTGCCAGCAGCTTAGGACAGGGGCAGGTTACTTTCTTT.

CDR3 in amino acids: CASSLVSQGMDTGELFF. CDR3 bases: TGTGCCAGCAGCTTAGTTTCACAGGGGATGGACACCGGGGAGCTGTTTTTT. V and J are TRBV7-2 and TRBJ2-2, with TRBD1 matching over 7 bases. This CDR3 comprises 17 residues. The germline gives CDR1 SGHTA, CDR2 FQGNSA. The J segment lost 3 bases and the V segment lost 1 base, leaving 8 bases of the junction unmatched.

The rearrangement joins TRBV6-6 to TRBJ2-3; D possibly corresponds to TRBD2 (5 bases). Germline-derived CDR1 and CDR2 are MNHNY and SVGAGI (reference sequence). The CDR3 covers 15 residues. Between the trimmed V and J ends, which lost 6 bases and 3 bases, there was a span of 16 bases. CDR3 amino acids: CASSPSGSWTDTQYF. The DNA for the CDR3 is TGTGCCAGCAGCCCCAGCGGTTCGTGGACAGATACGCAGTATTTT.

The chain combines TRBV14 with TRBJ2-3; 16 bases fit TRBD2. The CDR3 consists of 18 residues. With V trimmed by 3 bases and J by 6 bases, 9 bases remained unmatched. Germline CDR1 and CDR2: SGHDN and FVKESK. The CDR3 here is CASSQTYGTSGGADTQYF. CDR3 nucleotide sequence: TGTGCCAGCAGCCAGACCTACGGGACTAGCGGGGGGGCGGATACGCAGTATTTT.

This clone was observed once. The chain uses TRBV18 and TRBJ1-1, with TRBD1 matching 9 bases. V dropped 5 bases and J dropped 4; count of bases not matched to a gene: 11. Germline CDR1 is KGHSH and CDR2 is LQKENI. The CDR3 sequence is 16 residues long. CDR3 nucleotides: TGTGCCAGCTCATCGGGACAGGGCGGGACGGGCACTGAAGCTTTCTTT. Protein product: CASSSGQGGTGTEAFF.

The CDR3 nucleotides are TGTGCCAGCAGTGAAGCTGAGGGCTCCTATAATTCACCCCTCCACTTT. This translates into CASSEAEGSYNSPLHF. V and J are TRBV6-1 and TRBJ1-6, with D hard to call. Trimming stripped 0 bases from V and 0 bases from J, with 6 bases between. Germline V gene lookup returns CDR1 MNHNS and CDR2 SASEGT. CDR3 length: 16 residues.

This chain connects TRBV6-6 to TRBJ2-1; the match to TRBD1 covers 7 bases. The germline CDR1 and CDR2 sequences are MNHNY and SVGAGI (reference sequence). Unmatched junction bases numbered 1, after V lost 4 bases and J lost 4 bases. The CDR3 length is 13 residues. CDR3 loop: CASSLDRYNEQFF. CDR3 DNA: TGTGCCAGCAGTTTGGACAGGTACAATGAGCAGTTCTTC.

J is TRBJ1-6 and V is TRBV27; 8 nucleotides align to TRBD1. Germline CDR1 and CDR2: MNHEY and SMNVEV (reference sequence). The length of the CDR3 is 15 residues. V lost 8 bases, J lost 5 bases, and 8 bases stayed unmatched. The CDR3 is CASRDGQGHNSPLHF. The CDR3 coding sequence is TGTGCCAGCCGAGATGGACAGGGCCATAATTCACCCCTCCACTTT.

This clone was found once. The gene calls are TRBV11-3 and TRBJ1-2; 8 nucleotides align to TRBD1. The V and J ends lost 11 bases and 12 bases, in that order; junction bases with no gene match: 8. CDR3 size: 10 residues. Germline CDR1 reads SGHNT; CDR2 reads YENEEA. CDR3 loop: CAGPDRGNTF. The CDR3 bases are TGTGCCGGACCCGACAGGGGCAACACCTTC.

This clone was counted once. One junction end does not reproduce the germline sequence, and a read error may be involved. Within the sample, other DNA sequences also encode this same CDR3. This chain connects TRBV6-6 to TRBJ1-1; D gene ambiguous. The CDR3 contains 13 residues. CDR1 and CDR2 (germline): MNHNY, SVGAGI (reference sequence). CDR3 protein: CASSYVANAEAFF. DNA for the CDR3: TGTGCCAGCAGTTACGTGGCGAACGCTGAAGCTTTCTTT.

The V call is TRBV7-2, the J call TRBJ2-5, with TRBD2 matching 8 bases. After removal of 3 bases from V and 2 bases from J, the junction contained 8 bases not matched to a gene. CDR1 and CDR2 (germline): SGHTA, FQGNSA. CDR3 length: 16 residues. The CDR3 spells CASSFSLADLQETQYF. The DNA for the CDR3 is TGTGCCAGCAGCTTTTCACTAGCGGACCTACAAGAGACCCAGTACTTC.

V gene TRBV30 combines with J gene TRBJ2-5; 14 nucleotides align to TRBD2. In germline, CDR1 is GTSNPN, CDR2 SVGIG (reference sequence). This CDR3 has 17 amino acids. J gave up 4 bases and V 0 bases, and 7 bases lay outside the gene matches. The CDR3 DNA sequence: TGTGCCTGGAGTGTAACTGTGACTAGCGGGGGGGCAGAGACCCAGTACTTC. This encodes CAWSVTVTSGGAETQYF.

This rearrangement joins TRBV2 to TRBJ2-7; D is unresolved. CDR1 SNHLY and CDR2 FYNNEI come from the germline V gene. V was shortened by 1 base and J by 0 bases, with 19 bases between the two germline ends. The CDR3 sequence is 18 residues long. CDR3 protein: CASSEGAWSDRASYEQYF. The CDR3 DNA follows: TGTGCCAGCAGTGAAGGGGCCTGGAGCGATAGGGCCTCCTACGAGCAGTACTTC.

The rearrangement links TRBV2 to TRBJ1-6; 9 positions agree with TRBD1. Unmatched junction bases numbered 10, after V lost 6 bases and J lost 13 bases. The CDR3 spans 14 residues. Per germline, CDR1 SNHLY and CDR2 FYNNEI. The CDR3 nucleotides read TGTGCCAGCAGACGTACAGGGGGCGAGATCCCCCTCCACTTT. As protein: CASRRTGGEIPLHF.

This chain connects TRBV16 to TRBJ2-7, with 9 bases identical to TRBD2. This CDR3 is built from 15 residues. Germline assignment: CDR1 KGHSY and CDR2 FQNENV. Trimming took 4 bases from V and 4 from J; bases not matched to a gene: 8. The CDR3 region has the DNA TGTGCCAGCAGCCCCTCGGCTAGCGGGGTTTACGAGCAGTACTTC. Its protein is CASSPSASGVYEQYF.

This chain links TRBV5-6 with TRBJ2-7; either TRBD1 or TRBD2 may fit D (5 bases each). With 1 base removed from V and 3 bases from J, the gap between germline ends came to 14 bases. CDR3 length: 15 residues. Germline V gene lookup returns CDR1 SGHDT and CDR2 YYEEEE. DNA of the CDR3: TGTGCCAGCAGCTTGACGGGGACGCTTGGCTACGAGCAGTACTTC. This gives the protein CASSLTGTLGYEQYF.

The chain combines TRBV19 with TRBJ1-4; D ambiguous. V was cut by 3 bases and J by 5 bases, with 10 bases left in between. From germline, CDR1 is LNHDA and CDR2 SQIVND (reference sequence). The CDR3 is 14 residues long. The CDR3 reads CASSILLENEKLFF. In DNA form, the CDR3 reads TGTGCCAGTAGTATCCTCTTGGAAAATGAAAAACTGTTTTTT.

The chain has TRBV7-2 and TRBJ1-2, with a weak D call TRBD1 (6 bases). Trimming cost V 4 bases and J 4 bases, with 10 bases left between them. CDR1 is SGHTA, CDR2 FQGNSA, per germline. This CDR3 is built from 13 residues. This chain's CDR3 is CASSSRGSYGYTF. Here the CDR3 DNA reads TGTGCCAGCAGCTCAAGGGGGAGCTATGGCTACACCTTC.

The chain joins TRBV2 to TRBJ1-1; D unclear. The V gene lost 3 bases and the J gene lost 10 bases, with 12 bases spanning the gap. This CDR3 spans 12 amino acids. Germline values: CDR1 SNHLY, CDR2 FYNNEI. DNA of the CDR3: TGTGCCAGCAGTGAGCTCAATCCTTTAGCTTTCTTT. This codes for CASSELNPLAFF.

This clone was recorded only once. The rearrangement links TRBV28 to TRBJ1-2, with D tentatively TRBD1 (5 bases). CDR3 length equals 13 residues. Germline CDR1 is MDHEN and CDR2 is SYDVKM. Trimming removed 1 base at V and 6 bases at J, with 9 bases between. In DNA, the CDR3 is TGTGCCAGCAGTTTATTTGGGGGGAATGGCTACACCTTC. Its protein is CASSLFGGNGYTF.